A selection of T cell receptor beta chains follows, all from one sample in a study of graft-versus-host responses after intestinal transplantation. Method: immunoSEQ multiplex PCR; TCRdb's copy keeps in-frame clones and lacks some. This repertoire shows tens of thousands of clones, about 85% found once; its top ten account for roughly 10%. This specimen consisted of PBMCs, obtained around 61 weeks after intestinal transplantation. These receptors all come from a human patient who received an intestinal transplant, so some T cells may come from the graft donor. CDR3s leave out the opening cysteine and the closing phenylalanine or tryptophan. Not every row has a clone size; where given, it reads once, few, many or a size class.

clone_size,v_call,j_call,cdr3_aa
-,TRBV10-3,TRBJ2-7,ASTPRAGVNYEQY
-,TRBV7-9,TRBJ1-5,ASSPDRAGNQPQH
once,TRBV19,TRBJ1-6,ASSIPGPGDSPLH
-,TRBV6-5,TRBJ2-1,ASSYSGTRGEQF
once,TRBV4-1,TRBJ2-7,ASSQVGAYEQY
-,TRBV7-9,TRBJ1-3,ASSLGTLQGAISGNTIY
-,TRBV6-6,TRBJ1-1,ASSYSMTTEAF
few,TRBV5-1,TRBJ2-6,ASSLAQPYSGANVLT
-,TRBV4-1,TRBJ1-2,ASSQGGTAYGYT
-,TRBV15,TRBJ2-7,ATSRVPSGSPYEQY
-,TRBV25-1,TRBJ2-5,ASSGGGGTQY
-,TRBV5-1,TRBJ2-4,ASSLAGTAQNIQY
-,TRBV7-2,TRBJ2-2,ASSFPRRELF
-,TRBV18,TRBJ2-3,ASSRQIASTDTQY
-,TRBV19,TRBJ1-2,ASRGQGSEGYT
few,TRBV6-5,TRBJ1-3,ASSYRHSGNTIY
-,TRBV4-1,TRBJ2-5,ASSHGVSGSETQY
-,TRBV29-1,TRBJ1-1,SVRTGDTEAF
-,TRBV19,TRBJ2-3,ASSIVTGGGTDTQY
-,TRBV18,TRBJ2-1,ASSPTGGNEQF
-,TRBV15,TRBJ2-5,ATSRDRGQGTQY
-,TRBV5-7,TRBJ2-7,ASSLPGQGYEQY
-,TRBV5-1,TRBJ2-2,ASSLEGQGAVTGELF
once,TRBV19,TRBJ1-1,ASSIDLGGSTEAF
-,TRBV6-1,TRBJ2-7,ASSPDRYEQY
once,TRBV5-6,TRBJ1-3,ASSLVGGTGTIGNTIY
-,TRBV6-5,TRBJ1-2,ASRNRANYGYT
-,TRBV4-1,TRBJ1-1,ASSHPDRDPEAF
-,TRBV7-2,TRBJ2-1,ASSPTPSGEQF
-,TRBV28,TRBJ1-4,ASSLSGVTNEKLF
-,TRBV27,TRBJ2-1,ASSLHRGLYNEQF
once,TRBV19,TRBJ1-2,ASSAGLANYGYT
-,TRBV15,TRBJ2-5,ATSRDKTTGGTQY
-,TRBV7-3,TRBJ2-1,ASSLGTGLYNEQF
-,TRBV5-1,TRBJ2-1,ASSFEQGDNEQF
-,TRBV5-1,TRBJ1-6,ASSYWTVDSYNSPLH
-,TRBV9,TRBJ2-5,ASSVGTSGSSQETQY
-,TRBV5-1,TRBJ2-3,ASSSGTSGRGTDTQY
-,TRBV5-6,TRBJ1-1,ASSLAGGQGETEAF
few,TRBV9,TRBJ2-7,ASSVGAGGPYEQY
-,TRBV6-4,TRBJ2-3,ASSEEGWLASGRVDTQY
-,TRBV9,TRBJ2-5,ASSVDSGGPETQY